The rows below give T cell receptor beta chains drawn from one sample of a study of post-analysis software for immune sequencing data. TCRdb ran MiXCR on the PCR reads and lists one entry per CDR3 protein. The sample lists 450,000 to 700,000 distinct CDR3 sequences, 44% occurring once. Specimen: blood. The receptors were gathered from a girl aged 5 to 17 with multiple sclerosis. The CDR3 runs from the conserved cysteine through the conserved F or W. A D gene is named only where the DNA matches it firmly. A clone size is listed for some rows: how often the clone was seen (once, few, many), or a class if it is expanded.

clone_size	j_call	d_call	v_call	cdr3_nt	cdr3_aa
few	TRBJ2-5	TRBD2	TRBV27	TGTGCCAGCAGTTTCTCAAGCGGGGGGGCCGCAGAGACCCAGTACTTC	CASSFSSGGAAETQYF
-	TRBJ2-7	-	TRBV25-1	TGTGCCAGCAGGGACTTAACAGGATCCTACGAGCAGTACTTC	CASRDLTGSYEQYF
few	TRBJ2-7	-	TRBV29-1	TGCAGCGTTGAAGATCGGGGTGGCAGCGATTCCTACGAGCAGTACTTC	CSVEDRGGSDSYEQYF
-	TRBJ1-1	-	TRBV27	TGTGCCGCCCCGGGGATCATGAACACTGAAGCTTTCTTT	CAAPGIMNTEAFF
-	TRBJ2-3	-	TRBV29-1	TGCAGCGCCGCACGGGAACCAAACACAGATACGCAGTATTTT	CSAAREPNTDTQYF
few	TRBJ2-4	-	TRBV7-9	TGTGCCAGCATCCCGAACCGGGGGACGGCCAAAAACATTCAGTACTTC	CASIPNRGTAKNIQYF
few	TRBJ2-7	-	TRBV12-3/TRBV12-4	TGTGCCAGCAGTTCCCACAGGAGCTCCTACGAGCAGTACTTC	CASSSHRSSYEQYF
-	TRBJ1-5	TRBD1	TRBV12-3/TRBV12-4	TGTGCCAGCAGTTTACCCGGGACAGGGAACAATCAGCCCCAGCATTTT	CASSLPGTGNNQPQHF
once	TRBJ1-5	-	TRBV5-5	TGTGCCAGCAGCTCGGTTGGGGGCGATCAGCTCCAGCATTTT	CASSSVGGDQLQHF
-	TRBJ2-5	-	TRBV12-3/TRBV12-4	TGTGCCAGCAGTTTAGAGGGGGTTACCAACGAGTACCAAGAGACCCAGTACTTC	CASSLEGVTNEYQETQYF
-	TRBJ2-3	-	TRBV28	TGTGCCAGCAGCCCTAAGCTCCCTAGCACAGATACGCAGTATTTT	CASSPKLPSTDTQYF
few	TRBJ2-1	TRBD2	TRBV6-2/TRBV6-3	TGTGCCAGCAGTTCGGGGGGACCTTCCAATGAGCAGTTCTTC	CASSSGGPSNEQFF
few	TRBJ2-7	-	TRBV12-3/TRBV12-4	TGTGCCAGCAGTGCGAAGACTGAGCAGTACTTC	CASSAKTEQYF
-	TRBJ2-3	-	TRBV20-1	TGCAGTGCTAAGCGAGGAGATACGCAGTATTTT	CSAKRGDTQYF
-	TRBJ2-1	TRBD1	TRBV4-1	TGCGCCAGCAGCCAAGGGGGACAGGGGTTCTACAATGAGCAGTTCTTC	CASSQGGQGFYNEQFF
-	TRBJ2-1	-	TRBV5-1	TGCGCCAGCGGAACACCAGGGACAAATGAGCAGTTCTTC	CASGTPGTNEQFF
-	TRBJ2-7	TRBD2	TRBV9	TGTGCCAGCAGCGCGCGGGGGGGAAGCTCCTACGAGCAGTACTTC	CASSARGGSSYEQYF
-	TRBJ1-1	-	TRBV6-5	TGTGCCAGCAGTTACTCGACAGGCACTGAAGCTTTCTTT	CASSYSTGTEAFF
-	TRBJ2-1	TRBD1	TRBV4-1	TGCGCCAGCAGCCGACCCGGACAGGGCCTCGGGAATGAGCAGTTCTTC	CASSRPGQGLGNEQFF
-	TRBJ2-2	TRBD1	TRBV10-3	TGTGCCATGGCAAAGGGGGCACCGGGACGGAACACCGGGGAGCTGTTTTTT	CAMAKGAPGRNTGELFF
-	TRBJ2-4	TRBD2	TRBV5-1	TGCGCCAGCAGCTTGGGGCCCGGGACTACAAGATTTAAAATCCTAGCCAAAAACATTCAGTACTTC	CASSLGPGTTRFKILAKNIQYF
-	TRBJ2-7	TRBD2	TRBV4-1	TGCGCCAGCAGCCAAGAATGGCGGGAGTATACCTACGAGCAGTACTTC	CASSQEWREYTYEQYF
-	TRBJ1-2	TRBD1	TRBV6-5	TGTGCCAGCAGTTACCGGACAGGGGCTGGCTACACCTTC	CASSYRTGAGYTF
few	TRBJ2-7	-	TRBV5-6	TGTGCCAGCAGCCGTAGTCGCTGGACGGGTATAGTTCAAGAGCAGTACTTC	CASSRSRWTGIVQEQYF
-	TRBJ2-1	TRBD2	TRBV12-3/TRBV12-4	TGTGCCAGCAGTTTATTAGCGGGAGAGGAATACAATGAGCAGTTCTTC	CASSLLAGEEYNEQFF
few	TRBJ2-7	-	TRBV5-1	TGCGCCAGCAGCGACCACAGGGTGGTTGGCGAGCAGTACTTC	CASSDHRVVGEQYF
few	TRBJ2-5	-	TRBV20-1	TGCAGTGCTAGAGACCGTCCGACTCGAGCGGAGACCCAGTACTTC	CSARDRPTRAETQYF
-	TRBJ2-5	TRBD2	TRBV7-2	TGTGCCAGCAGGGGACTAGCGGGGGGGCTAAAAGAGCAGTACTTC	CASRGLAGGLKEQYF
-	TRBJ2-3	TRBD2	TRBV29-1	TGCAGCGTGCGGGGGGCAGATACGCAGTATTTT	CSVRGADTQYF
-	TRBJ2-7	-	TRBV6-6	TGTGCCAGCAGTACCCCTGAGGGAGGGGGGACCTACGAGCAGTACTTC	CASSTPEGGGTYEQYF
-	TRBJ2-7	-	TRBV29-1	TGCAGCGTTGGGACACTCAGGGACGAGCAGTACTTC	CSVGTLRDEQYF
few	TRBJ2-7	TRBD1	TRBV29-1	TGCAGCGCTGGGGGACAGGGGTTCTACGAGCAGTACTTC	CSAGGQGFYEQYF
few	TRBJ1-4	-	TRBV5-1	TGCGCCAGCAGAAGCGGAGGGTCCTTTAATGAAAAACTGTTTTTT	CASRSGGSFNEKLFF
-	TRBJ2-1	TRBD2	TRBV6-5	TGTGCCAGCAGTTACGGACTAGCGTATTTACCCTACAATGAGCAGTTCTTC	CASSYGLAYLPYNEQFF
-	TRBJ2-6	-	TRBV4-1	TGCGCCAGCAGCCAAGGCGCCAGCGTAACTGGGGCCAACGTCCTGACTTTC	CASSQGASVTGANVLTF
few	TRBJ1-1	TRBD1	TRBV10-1	TGCGCCAGCAGTGAGGGACAGGGGCGGTTCGAAGCTTTCTTT	CASSEGQGRFEAFF
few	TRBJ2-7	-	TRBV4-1	TGCGCCAGCAGCCAAGACAGGGAAAACTACGAGCAGTACTTC	CASSQDRENYEQYF
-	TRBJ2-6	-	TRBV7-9	TGTGCCGGCAGCTTAGATGCTCTGGACAGACACTCTGGGGCCAACGTCCTGACTTTC	CAGSLDALDRHSGANVLTF
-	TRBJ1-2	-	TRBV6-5	TGTGCCAGCAGTTACGGGACCGGTGACTATGGCTACACCTTC	CASSYGTGDYGYTF
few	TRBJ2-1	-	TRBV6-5	TGTGCCAGCAGGGCCGGGTGGTCAGGGATAGGTGAGCAGTTCTTC	CASRAGWSGIGEQFF
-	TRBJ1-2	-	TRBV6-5	TGTGCCAGCAGTTACTCGAGGGCAGGGTACTATGGCTACACCTTC	CASSYSRAGYYGYTF
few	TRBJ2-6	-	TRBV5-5	TGTGCCAGCAGCCCTCGAGACCGGTCCGGGGCCAACGTCCTGACTTTC	CASSPRDRSGANVLTF
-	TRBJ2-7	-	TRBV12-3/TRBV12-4	TGTGCCAGCAGTTTAAGTTGGGGACCCTACGAGCAGTACTTC	CASSLSWGPYEQYF
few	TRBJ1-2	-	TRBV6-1	TGTGCCAGCAGTGTCCGGATTTATGGCTACACCTTC	CASSVRIYGYTF
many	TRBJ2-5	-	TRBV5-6	TGTGCCAGCAGCTTGGGTGAACAAGAGACCCAGTACTTC	CASSLGEQETQYF
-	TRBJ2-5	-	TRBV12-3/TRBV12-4	TGTGCCAGCAGTCCCCTGGGAGGAAAAGTGACCCAGTACTTC	CASSPLGGKVTQYF
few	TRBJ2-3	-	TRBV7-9	TGTGCCAGCAGGGCCGTACTTGAAGATACGCAGTATTTT	CASRAVLEDTQYF
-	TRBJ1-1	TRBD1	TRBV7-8	TGTGCCAGCAGCCCGGACAGGAGACGTGAAGCTTTCTTT	CASSPDRRREAFF
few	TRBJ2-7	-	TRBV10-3	TGTGCCATCAGTGAGCCCGGTTACGAGCAGTACTTC	CAISEPGYEQYF
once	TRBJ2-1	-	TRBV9	TGTGCCAGTAGCTCAGGGGACTGGAGTGAGCAGTTCTTC	CASSSGDWSEQFF
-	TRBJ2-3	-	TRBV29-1	TGCAGCGTCTCCCCAGATACGCAGTATTTT	CSVSPDTQYF
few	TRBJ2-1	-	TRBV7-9	TGTGCCAGCAGAGAGACGGGTGGGAGGTCCCCGTTCTTC	CASRETGGRSPFF
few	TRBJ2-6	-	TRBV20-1	TGCAGTGCTACAACAGGGATCTCTGGGGCCAACGTCCTGACTTTC	CSATTGISGANVLTF
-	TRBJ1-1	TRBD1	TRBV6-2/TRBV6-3	TGTGCCAGCAGTTACCCTCCCGGGACAGGGGCTGGGACTGAAGCTTTCTTT	CASSYPPGTGAGTEAFF
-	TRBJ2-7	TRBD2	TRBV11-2	TGTGCCAGCAGCTTAGTTTCCTTTAGCGGGAGAGGGTACGAGCAGTACTTC	CASSLVSFSGRGYEQYF
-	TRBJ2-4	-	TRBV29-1	TGCAGCGTTGAGCCGGGGGTCCCCAAAAACATTCAGTACTTC	CSVEPGVPKNIQYF
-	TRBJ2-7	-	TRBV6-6	TGTGCCAGCAGCCCCGGCGGTAGCGGTCCCTACGAGCAGTACTTC	CASSPGGSGPYEQYF
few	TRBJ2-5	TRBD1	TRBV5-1	TGCGCCAGCAGCCCGGGACAGGGATCCCAAGAGACCCAGTACTTC	CASSPGQGSQETQYF
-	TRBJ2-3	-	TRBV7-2	TGTGCCAGCACCCCCTGGCTGGCGGTTGATACGCAGTATTTT	CASTPWLAVDTQYF
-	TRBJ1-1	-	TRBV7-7	TGTGCCAGCAGCCATACTACGAACACTGAAGCTTTCTTT	CASSHTTNTEAFF